The 20 T cell receptor beta chains below were found in one sample sequenced in a study of T cell responses to AZD1222 COVID-19 vaccine. Libraries were prepared by immunoSEQ multiplex PCR; TCRdb keeps only in-frame clonotypes and omits some of them. This table has fewer than 110,000 clones, about 93% appearing once. The specimen comprised peripheral blood, sampled on day 0 of AZD1222 vaccination. The origin of the receptors is an adult in good health.

This chain connects TRBV19 to TRBJ1-2; D might be TRBD1 (5 bases). Germline loops: CDR1 LNHDA, CDR2 SQIVND (reference sequence). V was pared by 3 bases and J by 0 bases, with 14 bases between. This CDR3 has 16 amino acids. The CDR3 loop is CASSIWDSWTNYGYTF. The CDR3 region has the DNA TGTGCCAGTAGTATTTGGGACTCATGGACTAACTATGGCTACACCTTC.

The V and J genes are TRBV12-5 and TRBJ1-4; a weak D match, TRBD1 (6 bases). The V gene's germline CDR1 is LGHNT and CDR2 FRNRAP. The CDR3 sequence is 14 residues long. The germline V and J ends were trimmed by 4 bases and 8 bases, with 14 bases remaining between them. CDR3 in DNA: TGTGCTAGTGGTTCAAGGGGGTATGAGGAAAAACTGTTTTTT. This gives the protein CASGSRGYEEKLFF.

The rearrangement uses TRBV6-2 or TRBV6-3 and TRBJ1-1; D ambiguous. The CDR3 is made up of 14 amino acids. Germline V gene sequence: CDR1 MNHEY, CDR2 SVGEGT. Trimming removed 4 bases from V and 0 bases from J, with 9 bases in between. The CDR3: CASSFSALNTEAFF. CDR3 coding DNA: TGTGCCAGCAGTTTTTCAGCCTTGAACACTGAAGCTTTCTTT.

This rearrangement joins TRBV5-6 to TRBJ2-7, with TRBD2 matching over 8 bases. The J segment lost 2 bases and the V segment lost 0 bases, leaving 4 bases of the junction unmatched. The CDR3 is made up of 15 amino acids. Germline V gene lookup returns CDR1 SGHDT and CDR2 YYEEEE. The CDR3 DNA reads TGTGCCAGCAGCTTGGCAGCGGGGGCCGCCTACGAGCAGTACTTC. This gives the protein CASSLAAGAAYEQYF.

The chain is built from TRBV6-5 and TRBJ1-5, with D possibly matching TRBD1 (5 bases). CDR1 and CDR2 (germline): MNHEY, SVGAGI. The CDR3 is 14 residues long. V shed 7 bases and J shed 7 bases, with 17 bases lying between them. This chain's CDR3 is CASTIFGEGQPQHF. The CDR3, as DNA: TGTGCCAGCACTATTTTCGGGGAGGGGCAGCCCCAGCATTTT.

The chain is built from TRBV3-1 (or the pseudogene TRBV3-2) and TRBJ2-3; possibly TRBD2 for D (5 bases). The CDR3 runs to 16 residues. Germline CDR1 LGHDT, CDR2 YNNKEL (reference sequence). V lost 0 bases to trimming and J lost 0 bases, with 10 bases between them. CDR3 loop: CASSQDMDLSTDTQYF. CDR3 coding DNA: TGTGCCAGCAGCCAAGACATGGACTTAAGCACAGATACGCAGTATTTT.

This chain connects TRBV19 to TRBJ2-7; no clear D gene. This CDR3 is 16 amino acids long. V lost 0 bases and J 0 bases, leaving 12 bases between the germline ends. CDR1 and CDR2 (germline): LNHDA, SQIVND (reference sequence). For the CDR3, the DNA is TGTGCCAGTAGTATAGACTCGACTCCTAGCTCCTACGAGCAGTACTTC. This gives the protein CASSIDSTPSSYEQYF.

The V call is TRBV4-1, the J call TRBJ2-2; D is ambiguous. Germline V CDR1 and CDR2: MGHRA, YSYEKL. V dropped 2 bases and J dropped 0 bases, with 13 bases sitting between them. The CDR3 spans 17 residues. Here the CDR3 DNA reads TGCGCCAGCAGCCAATCCGGCTTGCCGCCGAACACCGGGGAGCTGTTTTTT. This gives the protein CASSQSGLPPNTGELFF.

The V gene is TRBV4-1, the J gene TRBJ1-6; D gene ambiguous. The CDR3 is made up of 18 amino acids. The ends were cut back, 0 bases at V and 10 bases at J, with 22 bases in the middle. Germline CDR1 MGHRA, CDR2 YSYEKL. The CDR3 DNA reads TGCGCCAGCAGCCAAGAACCTTCGGGTACTAGGAGTCGATCACCCCTCCACTTT. This codes for CASSQEPSGTRSRSPLHF.

CDR3 protein: CASSSRNGAEYEQYF. The CDR3 region has the DNA TGTGCCAGCAGCTCGCGGAATGGGGCGGAGTACGAGCAGTACTTC. The V gene is TRBV7-8, the J gene TRBJ2-7, with TRBD1 as a possible D gene (5 bases). Germline V gene sequence: CDR1 SGHVS, CDR2 FQNEAQ. Trimming removed 4 bases from V and 4 bases from J, with 17 bases in between. The CDR3 length is 15 residues. Supplemented by reference TRBV7-8 and TRBJ2-7, the full variable domain reads GAGVSQSPRYKVAKRGQDVALRCDPISGHVSLFWYQQALGQGPEFLTYFQNEAQLDKSGLPSDRFFAERPEGSVSTLKIQRTQQEDSAVYLCASSSRNGAEYEQYFGPGTRLTVT.

This chain uses TRBV25-1 with TRBJ2-3; tentatively, D is TRBD1 (5 bases). Germline V gives CDR1 MGHDK, CDR2 SYGVNS. Deletions cut 4 bases from V and 1 base from J, with 18 bases between. The CDR3 length is 17 residues. The CDR3 spells CASSVGQGVFGTDTQYF. DNA for the CDR3: TGTGCCAGCAGTGTAGGGCAGGGCGTCTTTGGCACAGATACGCAGTATTTT.

The chain employs TRBV7-7 and TRBJ1-6, with D uncertain. Germline V gene lookup returns CDR1 SSHAT and CDR2 FNYEAQ (reference sequence). V shed 1 base and J shed 4 bases, with 17 bases lying between them. The CDR3 sequence is 18 residues long. CDR3 sequence: CASSLGLGETSYNSPLHF. The CDR3 DNA sequence: TGTGCCAGCAGCTTAGGTTTAGGAGAAACAAGTTATAATTCACCCCTCCACTTT.

The V call is TRBV20-1, the J call TRBJ2-7; 7 bases map to TRBD2. The CDR3 runs 15 residues. Germline V gene lookup returns CDR1 DFQATT and CDR2 SNEGSKA (reference sequence). The J segment lost 4 bases and the V segment lost 3 bases, leaving 12 bases of the junction unmatched. DNA for the CDR3: TGCAGTGCTAGTGTTTTCGTGGGGGGGACTTACGAGCAGTACTTC. Translation gives CSASVFVGGTYEQYF.

The chain employs TRBV4-1 and TRBJ2-7; unclear D gene. The CDR3 consists of 15 residues. Per the germline V gene, CDR1 is MGHRA and CDR2 is YSYEKL. Trimming cost V 1 base and J 2 bases, with 12 bases left between them. The CDR3 region is CASSQGPGAAYEQYF. The CDR3 DNA sequence: TGCGCCAGCAGCCAAGGACCGGGTGCTGCCTACGAGCAGTACTTC.

The V gene is TRBV6-5, the J gene TRBJ1-1, with a tentative D call TRBD1 (5 bases). The CDR3 runs to 15 residues. Germline V gene lookup returns CDR1 MNHEY and CDR2 SVGAGI. The V gene lost 6 bases and the J gene lost 4 bases, with 18 bases spanning the gap. Written as DNA, the CDR3 is TGTGCCAGCAGGACGCCTCCCGGAGGGGCCACTGAAGCTTTCTTT. Its translation: CASRTPPGGATEAFF.

The chain recombines TRBV6-5 with TRBJ2-5, with D maybe TRBD2 (6 bases). Deletions cut 6 bases from V and 2 bases from J, with 16 bases between. The V gene's germline CDR1 is MNHEY and CDR2 SVGAGI. This CDR3 is 15 amino acids long. The CDR3 sequence: CASSSARDSQETQYF. DNA of the CDR3: TGTGCCAGCAGCAGTGCCCGGGACTCTCAAGAGACCCAGTACTTC.

The genes are TRBV27 and TRBJ2-2; no reliable D call. This CDR3 is built from 13 residues. Germline CDR1 reads MNHEY; CDR2 reads SMNVEV (reference sequence). The V gene lost 3 bases and the J gene lost 7 bases, with 9 bases spanning the gap. The CDR3 DNA sequence: TGTGCCAGCAGTTTCAGCAATCGCGGGGAGCTGTTTTTT. It encodes CASSFSNRGELFF.

The rearrangement uses TRBV3-1 (or the pseudogene TRBV3-2) and TRBJ1-1; no reliable D call. The CDR3 sequence is 13 residues long. CDR1 and CDR2 from the germline V gene are LGHDT and YNNKEL (reference sequence). The ends were cut back, 5 bases at V and 1 base at J, with 8 bases in the middle. The CDR3 loop reads CASSSDWNTEAFF. The CDR3 nucleotides are TGTGCCAGCAGCAGTGACTGGAACACTGAAGCTTTCTTT.

This chain links TRBV7-2 with TRBJ1-6; tentatively, D is TRBD1 (6 bases). The CDR3 is made up of 15 amino acids. Trimming took 2 bases from V and 7 from J, leaving 12 bases between them. Germline-derived CDR1 and CDR2 are SGHTA and FQGNSA. CDR3 DNA sequence: TGTGCCAGCAGCTTAAGCACAGGGATCAATTCACCCCTCCACTTT. It specifies CASSLSTGINSPLHF. Full variable domain (rest looked up from reference TRBV7-2 and TRBJ1-6): GAGVSQSPSNKVTEKGKDVELRCDPISGHTALYWYRQSLGQGLEFLIYFQGNSAPDKSGLPSDRFSAERTGGSVSTLTIQRTQQEDSAVYLCASSLSTGINSPLHFGNGTRLTVT.

The chain is built from TRBV4-3 and TRBJ2-7; no clear D. This CDR3 is 15 amino acids long. V lost 0 bases and J lost 7, with 16 bases in between. CDR1 and CDR2 (germline): LGHNA, YSLEER. CDR3 bases: TGCGCCAGCAGCCAAGATCGGCAGCTCAACCGGGAGCAGTACTTC. This sequence encodes CASSQDRQLNREQYF.